Given below is one T cell receptor beta chain in context. Gene names refer to mouse genes. Some clones are missing from TCRdb's copy, which holds only in-frame ones; the method was immunoSEQ multiplex PCR. Of around 51,000 clones detected, roughly 73% appear once; the ten largest clones hold roughly 0.55%. The data derive from a study of tissue T cells after allogeneic stem cell transplantation. The clonotype was recovered from a pool of C57BL/6 mice in good health. Material for sequencing was sorted cells pooled from one or two spleens.

The DNA read from the CDR3 is TGTGCCAGCAGCTCCGGGACATATCAAAACACCTTGTAC. It codes for CASSSGTYQNTLY. The whole CDR3 is CASSSGTYQNTLYF. The chain combines TRBV26 with TRBJ2-4, with D possibly matching TRBD1 (6 bases). The read falls 1 residue short of the CDR3 end, and the missing part is taken from the germline J gene. CDR3 size: 14 residues. Germline loops: CDR1 KGHPV, CDR2 FQNQEV (reference sequence). V lost 6 bases to trimming and J lost 2 bases, with 12 bases between them.